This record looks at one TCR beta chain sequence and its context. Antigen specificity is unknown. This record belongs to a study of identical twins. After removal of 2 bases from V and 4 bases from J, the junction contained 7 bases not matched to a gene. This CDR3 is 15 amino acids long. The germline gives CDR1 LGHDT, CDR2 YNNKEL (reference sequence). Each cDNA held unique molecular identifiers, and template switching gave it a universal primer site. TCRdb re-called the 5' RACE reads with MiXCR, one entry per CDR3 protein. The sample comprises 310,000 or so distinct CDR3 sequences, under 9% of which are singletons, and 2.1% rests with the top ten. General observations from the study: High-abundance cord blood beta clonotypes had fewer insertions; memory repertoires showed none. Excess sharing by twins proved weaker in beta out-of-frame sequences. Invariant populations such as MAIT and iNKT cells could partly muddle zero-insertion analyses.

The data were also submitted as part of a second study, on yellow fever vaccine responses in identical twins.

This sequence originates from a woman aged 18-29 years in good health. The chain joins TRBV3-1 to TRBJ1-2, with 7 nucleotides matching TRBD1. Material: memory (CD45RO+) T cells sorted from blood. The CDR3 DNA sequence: TGTGCCAGCAGCCAAAGCGACAGGGAGAGCTATGGCTACACCTTC. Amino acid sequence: CASSQSDRESYGYTF.